These 20 T cell receptor beta chains came from one sample sequenced in a study of T cell responses to AZD1222 COVID-19 vaccine. Profiled with immunoSEQ multiplex PCR; TCRdb holds only in-frame clones, not every one. The data contain just under 95,000 clones, 88% of them singletons. The specimen comprised peripheral blood, sampled on day 0 of AZD1222 vaccination. Source of these receptors: an adult in good health.

This clone was seen just once. The chain recombines TRBV19 with TRBJ2-7; D is uncertain. The CDR3 extends over 14 amino acids. V lost 10 bases, J lost 2 bases, and 18 bases lay in between. Germline-derived CDR1 and CDR2 are LNHDA and SQIVND (reference sequence). In DNA, the CDR3 is TGTGCCACCACCCGGGCGGCAGGCGCCTACGAGCAGTACTTC. It yields the protein CATTRAAGAYEQYF.

This chain joins TRBV30 and TRBJ2-2, with D perhaps matching TRBD1 or TRBD2 (5 bases each). The V end was cut by 0 bases, the J end by 4 bases, with 12 bases between. CDR1 is GTSNPN and CDR2 is SVGIG in the germline V gene (reference sequence). The CDR3 totals 15 residues. The CDR3, as DNA: TGTGCCTGGAGTGTACTGGGGGTAGGCACCGGGGAGCTGTTTTTT. It is translated as CAWSVLGVGTGELFF.

This rearrangement joins TRBV7-9 to TRBJ1-4; unclear D gene. CDR3 length equals 15 residues. Germline lookup yields CDR1 SEHNR and CDR2 FQNEAQ (reference sequence). The V gene lost 1 base and the J gene lost 7 bases, with 13 bases spanning the gap. The CDR3 sequence is CASSLGTMKFEKLFF. The CDR3 DNA reads TGTGCCAGCAGCTTAGGAACAATGAAGTTTGAAAAACTGTTTTTT.

V gene TRBV7-2 combines with J gene TRBJ1-2, with 7 bases fitting TRBD1. Unmatched junction bases numbered 5, after V lost 4 bases and J lost 3 bases. The CDR3 contains 14 residues. Per the germline V gene, CDR1 is SGHTA and CDR2 is FQGNSA. CDR3 loop: CASSSGQAHYGYTF. DNA of the CDR3: TGTGCCAGCAGCTCCGGACAGGCTCACTATGGCTACACCTTC.

The chain uses TRBV19 and TRBJ2-3; tentative D call: TRBD2 (7 bases). V gave up 7 bases and J gave up 2 bases, with 19 bases separating them. This CDR3 contains 16 residues. Germline CDR1 LNHDA, CDR2 SQIVND (reference sequence). The CDR3 DNA sequence: TGTGCCAGTACCCTGACCCGGGGGGCATCCACAGATACGCAGTATTTT. Protein: CASTLTRGASTDTQYF.

The chain uses TRBV12-3 or TRBV12-4 and TRBJ1-2, with D perhaps matching TRBD1 (6 bases). The ends were cut back, 6 bases at V and 8 bases at J, with 16 bases in the middle. This CDR3 has 13 residues. CDR3 in DNA: TGTGCCAGCAGCCCTGACAGGATGCTCGGCTACACCTTC. Translation: CASSPDRMLGYTF.

A word on this clone: The sample has other DNA sequences that encode this CDR3 too. The chain combines TRBV15 with TRBJ2-3, with unresolved D. The germline CDR1 and CDR2 sequences are LNHNV and YYDKDF (reference sequence). Trimming took off 1 base at V and 2 bases at J, with 1 base between the two ends. This CDR3 contains 12 residues. The CDR3 loop reads CATSRATDTQYF. The CDR3, as DNA: TGTGCCACCAGCAGAGCCACAGATACGCAGTATTTT. The variable domain in full, completed from reference TRBV15 and TRBJ2-3, reads DAMVIQNPRYQVTQFGKPVTLSCSQTLNHNVMYWYQQKSSQAPKLLFHYYDKDFNNEADTPDNFQSRRPNTSFCFLDIRSPGLGDTAMYLCATSRATDTQYFGPGTRLTVL.

The chain recombines TRBV7-9 with TRBJ2-7; D gene unclear. Trimming stripped 4 bases from V and 2 bases from J, with 9 bases between. The CDR3 is 13 amino acids. The germline V gene has CDR1 SEHNR and CDR2 FQNEAQ (reference sequence). CDR3 loop: CASSSTETYEQYF. The DNA of the CDR3 is TGTGCCAGCAGCTCGACGGAAACCTACGAGCAGTACTTC.

The J gene is TRBJ2-1, the V gene TRBV7-9; D remains ambiguous. The CDR3 spans 16 residues. Looked up from germline, CDR1 is SEHNR and CDR2 is FQNEAQ (reference sequence). The V and J ends lost 5 bases and 5 bases respectively, with 19 bases between them. CDR3 region: CASSLPMGTVNNEQFF. CDR3 DNA sequence: TGTGCCAGCAGCCTCCCGATGGGAACGGTTAACAATGAGCAGTTCTTC.

This sequence joins TRBV6-2 or TRBV6-3 and TRBJ2-1; 10 nucleotides agree with TRBD2. The CDR3 sequence is 15 residues long. Germline V gene lookup returns CDR1 MNHEY and CDR2 SVGEGT. J was trimmed by 4 bases and V by 5 bases; bases with no gene match: 5. The CDR3 loop reads CASSLLAGDYNEQFF. The CDR3 bases are TGTGCCAGCAGTCTTCTAGCGGGGGATTACAATGAGCAGTTCTTC.

The chain recombines TRBV14 with TRBJ1-4, with 7 bases fitting TRBD1. CDR1 is SGHDN, CDR2 FVKESK, per germline. V trimming: 0 bases; J trimming: 7 bases; junction bases outside the gene matches: 8. The CDR3 consists of 16 residues. The CDR3 loop reads CASSQDHRGKSEKLFF. In nucleotides, the CDR3 is TGTGCCAGCAGCCAAGACCACAGGGGAAAGAGTGAAAAACTGTTTTTT.

The CDR3 nucleotides are TGCGCCAGCAGCTTGGTGGCAGGGAGTAATTCACCCCTCCACTTT. Residues: CASSLVAGSNSPLHF. The chain is built from TRBV5-1 and TRBJ1-6; TRBD1 might be the D (5 bases). Trimming cost V 0 bases and J 6 bases, with 10 bases left between them. This CDR3 contains 15 residues. Germline V CDR1 and CDR2: SGHRS, YFSETQ. Full variable domain (outside the CDR3, taken from reference TRBV5-1 and TRBJ1-6): KAGVTQTPRYLIKTRGQQVTLSCSPISGHRSVSWYQQTPGQGLQFLFEYFSETQRNKGNFPGRFSGRQFSNSRSEMNVSTLELGDSALYLCASSLVAGSNSPLHFGNGTRLTVT.

This chain joins TRBV7-9 and TRBJ1-1, with D uncertain. Germline V CDR1 and CDR2: SEHNR, FQNEAQ (reference sequence). The CDR3 totals 15 residues. The ends were cut back, 1 base at V and 1 base at J, with 10 bases in the middle. The CDR3 coding sequence is TGTGCCAGCAGCTTAGGCAGGACTGAGAACACTGAAGCTTTCTTT. Translated: CASSLGRTENTEAFF.

The rearrangement uses TRBV4-1 and TRBJ1-2; 9 positions match TRBD1. Germline trimming cut 3 bases from V and 3 bases from J; bases unmatched to any gene: 8. CDR1 MGHRA and CDR2 YSYEKL come from the germline V gene. The CDR3 spans 16 residues. The CDR3 coding sequence is TGCGCCAGCAGCCATGACGAGACAGGGGGTTACTATGGCTACACCTTC. Its protein product is CASSHDETGGYYGYTF.

The chain recombines TRBV6-4 with TRBJ2-3, with 11 positions matching TRBD2. Unmatched junction bases numbered 3, after V lost 0 bases and J lost 4 bases. Per the germline V gene, CDR1 is MRHNA and CDR2 is SNTAGT. The CDR3 totals 16 residues. The CDR3 here is CASSDSSGGASDTQYF. The CDR3 bases are TGTGCCAGCAGTGACTCTAGCGGGGGGGCATCAGATACGCAGTATTTT.

This clone has a handful of counts. The rearrangement joins TRBV12-3 or TRBV12-4 to TRBJ1-6; D is unresolved. V shed 0 bases and J shed 10 bases, with 7 bases lying between them. The CDR3 contains 13 residues. The CDR3 sequence: CASSLAEESPLHF. The DNA for the CDR3 is TGTGCCAGCAGTTTAGCTGAGGAATCACCCCTCCACTTT.

There are a few counts of this clone. The V and J genes are TRBV21-1 and TRBJ2-7; no check of the table's D call, TRBD1, against the DNA was made. TRBV21-1 is a pseudogene segment. This CDR3 comprises 14 residues. The CDR3 loop reads CASPETGEFVEQYF. The DNA of the CDR3 is TGTGCCAGCCCCGAGACAGGGGAATTTGTTGAGCAGTACTTC.

This CDR3 reads CASFGLARDEQFF. CDR3 bases: TGCGCCAGCTTCGGACTAGCGAGGGATGAGCAGTTCTTC. This rearrangement joins TRBV5-1 to TRBJ2-1; 9 bases fit TRBD2. V lost 7 bases, J lost 8 bases, and 7 bases stayed unmatched. Germline V CDR1 and CDR2: SGHRS, YFSETQ. This CDR3 has 13 residues. Full variable domain (missing parts from reference TRBV5-1 and TRBJ2-1): KAGVTQTPRYLIKTRGQQVTLSCSPISGHRSVSWYQQTPGQGLQFLFEYFSETQRNKGNFPGRFSGRQFSNSRSEMNVSTLELGDSALYLCASFGLARDEQFFGPGTRLTVL.

The chain carries TRBV18 and TRBJ1-4; 10 bases fit TRBD1. V trimming: 1 base; J trimming: 7 bases; junction bases outside the gene matches: 6. This CDR3 region has 16 residues. CDR1 is KGHSH and CDR2 is LQKENI in the germline V gene. This CDR3 reads CASSPLGQGQVEKLFF. In DNA, the CDR3 is TGTGCCAGCTCACCACTGGGACAGGGGCAAGTTGAAAAACTGTTTTTT.

V is TRBV9 and J is TRBJ1-6, with 7 bases aligning to TRBD1. Germline CDR1 and CDR2: SGDLS and YYNGEE. After removal of 2 bases from V and 9 bases from J, the junction contained 5 bases not matched to a gene. The CDR3 loop spans 14 amino acids. CDR3 nucleotides: TGTGCCAGCAGCGTCGGCCAGGGGGGTTCACCCCTCCACTTT. Residues: CASSVGQGGSPLHF.